The clone carrying this TCR beta chain counts as medium-sized. Using its own MiXCR run on the 5' RACE reads, TCRdb lists one record per CDR3 protein. The sample shows about 7,700 distinct CDR3 sequences, less than 20% of them seen only once. Germline-derived CDR1 and CDR2 are LGHNA and YNFKEQ. V gave up 1 base and J gave up 4 bases, with 14 bases separating them. This CDR3 has 16 residues. This sample is drawn from a study of spatial heterogeneity in lung cancer. Looking at the study overall: There were consistently more beta-chain sequences detected than alpha-chain sequences.

Noted time point: sample taken at primary tumor resection. There were roughly 78 donors, all of them untreated patients with early-stage non-small cell lung cancer. The study sequenced unsorted whole RNA from tumor, nontumor lung or frozen PBMC. This material consisted of normal lung tissue next to the tumor, taken at surgery. This clonotype was obtained from a male donor with early-stage non-small cell lung cancer. The chain links TRBV4-2 to TRBJ2-1; either TRBD1 or TRBD2 may fit D (6 bases each). The CDR3 protein is CASSQATSGAYNEQFF. The DNA for the CDR3 is TGTGCCAGCAGCCAAGCAACATCGGGGGCATACAATGAGCAGTTCTTC.